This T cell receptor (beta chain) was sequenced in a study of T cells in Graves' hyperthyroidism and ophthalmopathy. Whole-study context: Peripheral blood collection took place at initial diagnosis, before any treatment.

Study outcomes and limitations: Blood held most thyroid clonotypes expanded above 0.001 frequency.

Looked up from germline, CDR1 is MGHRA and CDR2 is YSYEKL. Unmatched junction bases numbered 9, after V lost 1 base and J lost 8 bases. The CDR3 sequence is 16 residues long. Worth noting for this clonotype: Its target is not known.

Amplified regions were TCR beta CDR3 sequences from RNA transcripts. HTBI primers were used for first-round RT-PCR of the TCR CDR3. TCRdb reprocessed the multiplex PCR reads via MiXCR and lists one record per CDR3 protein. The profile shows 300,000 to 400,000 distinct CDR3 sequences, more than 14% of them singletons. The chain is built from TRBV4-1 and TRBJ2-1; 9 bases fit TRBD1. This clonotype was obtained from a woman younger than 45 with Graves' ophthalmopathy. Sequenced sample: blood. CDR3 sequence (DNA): TGCGCCAGCAGCCAAGGCTCCGGGACAGGGTCGGATGAGCAGTTCTTC. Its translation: CASSQGSGTGSDEQFF.